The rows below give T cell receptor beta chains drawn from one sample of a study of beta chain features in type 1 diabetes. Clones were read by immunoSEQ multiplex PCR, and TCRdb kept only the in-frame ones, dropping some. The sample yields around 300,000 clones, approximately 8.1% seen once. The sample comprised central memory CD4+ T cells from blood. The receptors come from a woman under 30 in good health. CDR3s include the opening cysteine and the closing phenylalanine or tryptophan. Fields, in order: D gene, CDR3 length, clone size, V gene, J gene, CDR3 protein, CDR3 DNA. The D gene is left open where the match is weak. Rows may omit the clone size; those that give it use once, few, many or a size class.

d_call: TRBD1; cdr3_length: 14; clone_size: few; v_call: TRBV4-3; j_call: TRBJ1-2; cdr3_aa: CASSHLQGEYGYTF; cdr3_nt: TGCGCCAGCAGCCATTTACAGGGGGAATATGGCTACACCTTC
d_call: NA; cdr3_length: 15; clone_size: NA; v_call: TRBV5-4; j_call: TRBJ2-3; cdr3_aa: CASSPTTPGADTQYF; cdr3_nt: TGTGCCAGCAGCCCTACGACCCCAGGGGCAGATACGCAGTATTTT
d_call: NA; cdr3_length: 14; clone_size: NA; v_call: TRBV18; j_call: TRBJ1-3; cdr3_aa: CASSPTWGGNTIYF; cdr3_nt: TGTGCCAGCTCACCGACGTGGGGTGGAAACACCATATATTTT
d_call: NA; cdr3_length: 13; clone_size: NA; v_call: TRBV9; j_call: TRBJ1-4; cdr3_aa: CASSVGVAEKLFF; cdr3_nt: TGTGCCAGCAGCGTAGGGGTGGCCGAAAAACTGTTTTTT
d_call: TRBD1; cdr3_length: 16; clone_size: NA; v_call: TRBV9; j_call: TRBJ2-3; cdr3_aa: CASSDSGTALLTTQYF; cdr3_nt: TGTGCCAGCAGCGACTCCGGGACAGCCTTGTTAACTACGCAGTATTTT
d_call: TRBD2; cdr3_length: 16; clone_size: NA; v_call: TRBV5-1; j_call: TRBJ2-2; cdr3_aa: CASAPGLGGVTGELFF; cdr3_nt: TGCGCCAGTGCTCCGGGACTAGGGGGTGTCACCGGGGAGCTGTTTTTT
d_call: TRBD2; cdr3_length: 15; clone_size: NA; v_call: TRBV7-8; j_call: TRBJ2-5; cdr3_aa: CASSLFQRGQETQYF; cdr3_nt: TGTGCCAGCAGCTTATTCCAGCGGGGGCAAGAGACCCAGTACTTC
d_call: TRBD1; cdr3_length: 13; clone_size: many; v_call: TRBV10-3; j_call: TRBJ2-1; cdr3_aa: CATAGGAGNEQFF; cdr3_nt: TGTGCCACCGCAGGGGGCGCGGGGAATGAGCAGTTCTTC
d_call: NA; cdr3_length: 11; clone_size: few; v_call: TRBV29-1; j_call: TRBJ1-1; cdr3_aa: CSVTEVTEAFF; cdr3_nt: TGCAGCGTTACGGAGGTTACTGAAGCTTTCTTT
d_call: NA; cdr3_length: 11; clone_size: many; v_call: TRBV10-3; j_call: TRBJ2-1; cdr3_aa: CATGTHNEQFF; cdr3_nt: TGTGCCACCGGGACACACAATGAGCAGTTCTTC
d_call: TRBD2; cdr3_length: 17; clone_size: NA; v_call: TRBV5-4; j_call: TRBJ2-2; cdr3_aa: CASSLAGGRGNTGELFF; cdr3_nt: TGTGCCAGCAGCCTAGCGGGGGGGCGAGGAAACACCGGGGAGCTGTTTTTT
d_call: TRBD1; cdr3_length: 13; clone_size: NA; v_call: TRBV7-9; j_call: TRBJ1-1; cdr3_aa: CASSTRGDTEAFF; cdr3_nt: TGTGCCAGCAGCACCAGGGGGGACACTGAAGCTTTCTTT
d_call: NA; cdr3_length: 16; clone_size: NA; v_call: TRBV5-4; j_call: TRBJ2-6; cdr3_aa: CASSLERSSGANVLTF; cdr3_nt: TGTGCCAGCAGCTTGGAACGGAGCTCTGGGGCCAACGTCCTGACTTTC
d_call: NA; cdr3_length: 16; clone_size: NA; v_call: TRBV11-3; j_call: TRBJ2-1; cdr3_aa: CASSSPRGGSYNEQFF; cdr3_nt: TGTGCCAGCAGCTCCCCTAGAGGGGGCTCCTACAATGAGCAGTTCTTC
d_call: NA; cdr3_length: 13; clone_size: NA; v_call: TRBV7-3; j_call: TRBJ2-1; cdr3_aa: CASSSERENEQFF; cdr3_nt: TGTGCCAGCAGCTCGGAGAGAGAAAATGAGCAGTTCTTC
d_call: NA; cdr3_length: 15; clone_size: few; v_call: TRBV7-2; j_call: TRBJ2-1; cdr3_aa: CASSKTGGTVNEQFF; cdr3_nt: TGTGCCAGCAGCAAAACAGGTGGGACGGTGAATGAGCAGTTCTTC
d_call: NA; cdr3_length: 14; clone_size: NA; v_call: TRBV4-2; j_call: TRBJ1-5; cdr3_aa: CASSQRQGNQPQHF; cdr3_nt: TGTGCCAGCAGCCAACGACAGGGCAATCAGCCCCAGCATTTT
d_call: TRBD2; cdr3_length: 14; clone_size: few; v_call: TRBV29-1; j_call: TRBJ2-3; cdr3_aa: CSGRRTSGGDTQYF; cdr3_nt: TGCAGCGGACGCCGGACTAGCGGGGGAGATACGCAGTATTTT
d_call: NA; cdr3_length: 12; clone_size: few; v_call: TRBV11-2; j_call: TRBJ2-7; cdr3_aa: CASTPAPPRQYF; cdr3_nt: TGTGCCAGCACCCCCGCCCCTCCTAGGCAGTACTTC
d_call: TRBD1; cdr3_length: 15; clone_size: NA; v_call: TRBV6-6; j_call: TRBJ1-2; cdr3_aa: CASSRPTGQGDGYTF; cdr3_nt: TGTGCCAGCAGTCGACCCACGGGACAGGGGGATGGCTACACCTTC
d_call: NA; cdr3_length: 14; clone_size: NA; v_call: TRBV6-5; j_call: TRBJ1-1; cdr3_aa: CASRRHWGNTEAFF; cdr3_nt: TGTGCCAGCAGGCGACACTGGGGGAACACTGAAGCTTTCTTT
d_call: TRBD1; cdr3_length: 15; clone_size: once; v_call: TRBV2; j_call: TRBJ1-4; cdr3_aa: CASSQTQGFKEKLFF; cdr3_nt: TGTGCCAGCAGTCAAACACAGGGGTTCAAAGAAAAACTGTTTTTT
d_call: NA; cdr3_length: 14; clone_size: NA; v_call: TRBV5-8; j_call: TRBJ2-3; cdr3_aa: CASSFPGTPYTQYF; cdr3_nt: TGTGCCAGCAGCTTCCCGGGAACCCCATATACGCAGTATTTT
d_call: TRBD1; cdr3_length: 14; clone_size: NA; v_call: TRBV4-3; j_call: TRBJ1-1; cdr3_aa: CASSSRGSDTEAFF; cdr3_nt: TGCGCCAGCAGCAGCAGGGGGTCGGACACTGAAGCTTTCTTT
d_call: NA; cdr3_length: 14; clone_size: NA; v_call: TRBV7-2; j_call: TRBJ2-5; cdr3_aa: CASSLALYQETQYF; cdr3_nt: TGTGCCAGCAGCTTGGCACTGTACCAAGAGACCCAGTACTTC
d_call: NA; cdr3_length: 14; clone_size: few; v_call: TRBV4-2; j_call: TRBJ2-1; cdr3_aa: CASSQDGQGLLQFF; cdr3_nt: TGTGCCAGCAGCCAAGATGGGCAGGGGTTATTGCAGTTCTTC
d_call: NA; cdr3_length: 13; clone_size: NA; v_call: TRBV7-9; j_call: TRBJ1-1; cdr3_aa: CASSPQGTGVAFF; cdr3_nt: TGTGCCAGCAGCCCGCAGGGAACGGGCGTGGCTTTCTTT
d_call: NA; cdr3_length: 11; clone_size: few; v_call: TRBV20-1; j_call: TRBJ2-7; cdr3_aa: CSLPINYEQYF; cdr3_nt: TGCAGTCTTCCCATTAACTACGAGCAGTACTTC
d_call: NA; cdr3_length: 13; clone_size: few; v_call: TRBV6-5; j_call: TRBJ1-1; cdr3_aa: CASFEGRYTEAFF; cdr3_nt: TGTGCCAGTTTCGAGGGTCGATACACTGAAGCTTTCTTT
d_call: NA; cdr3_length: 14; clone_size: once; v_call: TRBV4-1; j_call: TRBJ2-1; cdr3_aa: CASSQEGHYNEQFF; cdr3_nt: TGCGCCAGCAGCCAAGAAGGCCACTACAATGAGCAGTTCTTC
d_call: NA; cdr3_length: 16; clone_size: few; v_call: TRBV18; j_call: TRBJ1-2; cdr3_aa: CASSSGSGDPNYGYTF; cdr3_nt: TGTGCCAGCTCATCAGGTTCAGGGGACCCTAACTATGGCTACACCTTC
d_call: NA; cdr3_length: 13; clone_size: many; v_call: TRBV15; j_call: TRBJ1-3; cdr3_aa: CATSDYSGNTIYF; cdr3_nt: TGTGCCACCAGCGATTACTCTGGAAACACCATATATTTT
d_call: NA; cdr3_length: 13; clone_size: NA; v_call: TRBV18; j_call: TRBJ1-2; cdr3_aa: CASSAGEAGGYTF; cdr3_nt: TGTGCCAGCTCAGCAGGGGAGGCCGGTGGCTACACCTTC
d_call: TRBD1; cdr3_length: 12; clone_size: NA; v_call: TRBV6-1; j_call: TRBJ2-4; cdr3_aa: CASSRTGDIQYF; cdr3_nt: TGTGCCAGCAGCCGGACAGGAGACATTCAGTACTTC
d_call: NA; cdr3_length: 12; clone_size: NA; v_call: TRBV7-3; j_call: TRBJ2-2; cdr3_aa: CASSLSTGELFF; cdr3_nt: TGTGCCAGCAGCTTATCTACCGGGGAGCTGTTTTTT
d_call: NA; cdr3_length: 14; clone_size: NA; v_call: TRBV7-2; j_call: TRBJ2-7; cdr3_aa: CASSPARSLHEQYF; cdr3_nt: TGTGCCAGCAGCCCCGCCAGGAGCCTTCACGAGCAGTACTTC
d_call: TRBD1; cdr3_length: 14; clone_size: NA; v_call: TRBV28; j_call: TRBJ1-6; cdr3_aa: CASRVTGRNSPLHF; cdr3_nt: TGTGCCAGCAGAGTGACAGGGAGAAATTCACCCCTCCACTTT
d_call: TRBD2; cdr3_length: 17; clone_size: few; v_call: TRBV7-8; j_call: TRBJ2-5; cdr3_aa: CASSLKRREGGQETQYF; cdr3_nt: TGTGCCAGCAGCTTAAAGCGGCGGGAGGGCGGACAAGAGACCCAGTACTTC
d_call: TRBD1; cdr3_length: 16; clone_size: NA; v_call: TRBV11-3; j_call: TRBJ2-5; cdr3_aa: CASSSRDRVSQETQYF; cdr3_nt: TGTGCCAGCAGCTCTCGGGACAGGGTTTCGCAAGAGACCCAGTACTTC
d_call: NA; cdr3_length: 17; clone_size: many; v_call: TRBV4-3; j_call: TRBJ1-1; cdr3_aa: CASSQQHTAGLVTEAFF; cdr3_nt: TGCGCCAGCAGCCAACAACACACCGCCGGATTGGTGACTGAAGCTTTCTTT
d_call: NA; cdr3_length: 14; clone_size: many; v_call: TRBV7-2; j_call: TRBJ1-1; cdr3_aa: CASSLLMENTEAFF; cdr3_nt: TGTGCCAGCAGCTTATTAATGGAGAACACTGAAGCTTTCTTT
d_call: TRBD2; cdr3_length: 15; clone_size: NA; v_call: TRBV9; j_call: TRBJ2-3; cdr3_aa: CASSVEAGVTDTQYF; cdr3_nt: TGTGCCAGCAGCGTCGAAGCGGGGGTCACAGATACGCAGTATTTT
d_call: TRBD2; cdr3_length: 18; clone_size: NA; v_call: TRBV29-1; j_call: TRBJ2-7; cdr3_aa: CSVGSGTSSNRGIYEQYF; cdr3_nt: TGCAGCGTCGGCTCCGGGACTAGCTCAAATAGGGGCATCTACGAGCAGTACTTC
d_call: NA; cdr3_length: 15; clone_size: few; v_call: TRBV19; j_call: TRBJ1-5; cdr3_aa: CASSIRQGLHQPQHF; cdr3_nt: TGTGCCAGTAGTATTAGGCAGGGGTTGCATCAGCCCCAGCATTTT
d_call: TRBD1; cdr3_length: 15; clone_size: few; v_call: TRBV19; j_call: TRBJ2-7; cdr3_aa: CASSVSGTGSYEQYF; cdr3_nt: TGTGCCAGTAGCGTCTCCGGGACAGGCTCCTACGAGCAGTACTTC
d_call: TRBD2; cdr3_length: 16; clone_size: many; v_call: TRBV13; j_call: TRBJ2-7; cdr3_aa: CASSLKLSGSVDEQYF; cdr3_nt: TGTGCCAGCAGCTTAAAACTAAGCGGGAGTGTCGACGAGCAGTACTTC
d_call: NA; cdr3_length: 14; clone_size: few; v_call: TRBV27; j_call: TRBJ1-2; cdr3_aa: CASSEWRDGYGYTF; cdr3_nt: TGTGCCAGCAGTGAATGGCGGGATGGCTATGGCTACACCTTC
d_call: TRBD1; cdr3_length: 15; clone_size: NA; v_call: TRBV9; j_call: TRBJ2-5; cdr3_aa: CASSVGDRFKETQYF; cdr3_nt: TGTGCCAGCAGCGTGGGGGACAGGTTTAAAGAGACCCAGTACTTC
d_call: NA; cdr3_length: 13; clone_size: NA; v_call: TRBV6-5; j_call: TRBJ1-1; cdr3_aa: CASSYGTHLEAFF; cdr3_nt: TGTGCCAGCAGTTACGGTACACACCTTGAAGCTTTCTTT
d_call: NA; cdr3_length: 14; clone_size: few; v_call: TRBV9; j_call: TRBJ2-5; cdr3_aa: CASSPSGFQETQYF; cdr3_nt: TGTGCCAGCAGCCCCTCGGGCTTTCAAGAGACCCAGTACTTC
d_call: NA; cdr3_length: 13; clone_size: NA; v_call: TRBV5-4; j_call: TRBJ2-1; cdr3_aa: CASSLRDKREQFF; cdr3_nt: TGTGCCAGCAGCTTACGAGACAAGCGTGAGCAGTTCTTC
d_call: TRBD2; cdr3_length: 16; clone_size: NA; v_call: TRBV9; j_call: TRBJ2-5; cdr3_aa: CASSSRLAGSPEAQYF; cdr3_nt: TGTGCCAGCAGCTCCAGACTAGCGGGGAGTCCGGAGGCCCAGTACTTC
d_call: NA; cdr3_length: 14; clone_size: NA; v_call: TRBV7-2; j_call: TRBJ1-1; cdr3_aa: CASSLGPRNTEAFF; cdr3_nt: TGTGCCAGCAGCTTAGGACCTCGGAACACTGAAGCTTTCTTT
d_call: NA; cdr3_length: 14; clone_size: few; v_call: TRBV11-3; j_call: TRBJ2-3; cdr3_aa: CASGADGNTDTQYF; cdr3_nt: TGTGCCAGCGGGGCAGATGGGAACACAGATACGCAGTATTTT
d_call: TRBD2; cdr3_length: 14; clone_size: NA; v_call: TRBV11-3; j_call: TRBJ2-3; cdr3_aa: CASRQAGSTDTQYF; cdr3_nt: TGTGCCAGCAGACAAGCGGGGAGCACAGATACGCAGTATTTT